Listed below are T cell receptor beta chains from one sample, sequenced in a study of T cell responses to AZD1222 COVID-19 vaccine. Assay used: immunoSEQ multiplex PCR; TCRdb lists only in-frame clones, some missing. The sample lists over 100,000 clones; roughly 89% were seen once. The sample consisted of peripheral blood, taken on day 0 of AZD1222 vaccination. These receptors were collected from an adult in good health. Both conserved end residues are part of each CDR3. The D gene is left open where the match is weak. Some rows have no size entry. The others give once, few or many, or a class for an expanded clone.

clone_size: -
j_call: TRBJ1-1
v_call: TRBV7-6
d_call: -
cdr3_nt: TGTGCCAGCAGCTTAGGATTGGCGAAGAACACTGAAGCTTTCTTT
cdr3_aa: CASSLGLAKNTEAFF

clone_size: -
j_call: TRBJ1-1
v_call: TRBV30
d_call: -
cdr3_nt: TGTGCCTCGAGGGTTTTCACTGAAGCTTTCTTT
cdr3_aa: CASRVFTEAFF

clone_size: once
j_call: TRBJ1-2
v_call: TRBV6-5
d_call: TRBD1
cdr3_nt: TGTGCCAGCAGTTACTTAGACAGGGACTATGGCTACACCTTC
cdr3_aa: CASSYLDRDYGYTF

clone_size: once
j_call: TRBJ2-1
v_call: TRBV13
d_call: TRBD2
cdr3_nt: TGTGCCAGCAGCTTAGGGCTAGCGGGGGGATTCTCCTACAATGAGCAGTTCTTC
cdr3_aa: CASSLGLAGGFSYNEQFF

clone_size: -
j_call: TRBJ1-2
v_call: TRBV4-1
d_call: -
cdr3_nt: TGCGCCAGCAGCCAAGAACTCTCAGGCAATTATAACTATGGCTACACCTTC
cdr3_aa: CASSQELSGNYNYGYTF

clone_size: -
j_call: TRBJ2-7
v_call: TRBV11-2
d_call: TRBD2
cdr3_nt: TGTGCCAGCAGCTTAGGGACTAGCGGGTACTACGAGCAGTACTTC
cdr3_aa: CASSLGTSGYYEQYF

clone_size: few
j_call: TRBJ1-1
v_call: TRBV27
d_call: -
cdr3_nt: TGTGCCAGCAGCCCCTATCTTGAGCGGAACACTGAAGCTTTCTTT
cdr3_aa: CASSPYLERNTEAFF

clone_size: -
j_call: TRBJ1-5
v_call: TRBV4-3
d_call: -
cdr3_nt: TGCGCCAGCAGCCAAGATTTTGCGAGCAATCAGCCCCAGCATTTT
cdr3_aa: CASSQDFASNQPQHF

clone_size: -
j_call: TRBJ2-2
v_call: TRBV11-2
d_call: -
cdr3_nt: TGTGCCAGCAGCCTCCAGGGTACCGGGGAGCTGTTTTTT
cdr3_aa: CASSLQGTGELFF

clone_size: -
j_call: TRBJ1-3
v_call: TRBV6-1
d_call: -
cdr3_nt: TGTGCCAGCAGTGAAGCCTTTTGGTCCCTATTAGGTGGAAACACCATATATTTT
cdr3_aa: CASSEAFWSLLGGNTIYF

clone_size: -
j_call: TRBJ1-2
v_call: TRBV14
d_call: -
cdr3_nt: TGTGCCAGCAGCCAAGGAAGGGGACAAATAACGGATGGCTACACCTTC
cdr3_aa: CASSQGRGQITDGYTF

clone_size: -
j_call: TRBJ1-2
v_call: TRBV27
d_call: -
cdr3_nt: TGTGCCAGCAGGACCCGGGACACCGAGAACTATGGCTACACCTTC
cdr3_aa: CASRTRDTENYGYTF

clone_size: -
j_call: TRBJ1-2
v_call: TRBV6-5
d_call: TRBD1
cdr3_nt: TGTGCCAGCAGTTACTCGAGTGCAGGGGGCTCCTATGGCTACACCTTC
cdr3_aa: CASSYSSAGGSYGYTF

clone_size: -
j_call: TRBJ2-3
v_call: TRBV5-6
d_call: TRBD2
cdr3_nt: TGTGCCAGCAGCTTGGCCGGGGCGGGGGGTCCTCTGGATACGCAGTATTTT
cdr3_aa: CASSLAGAGGPLDTQYF

clone_size: -
j_call: TRBJ1-5
v_call: TRBV6-6
d_call: -
cdr3_nt: TGTGCCAGCAGTTACGAATCGCTTTCTAGCAATCAGCCCCAGCATTTT
cdr3_aa: CASSYESLSSNQPQHF

clone_size: -
j_call: TRBJ1-2
v_call: TRBV21-1
d_call: -
cdr3_nt: TGTGCCAGCAGCAAAGTTTGGGCCCTCCAGAGCTACACCTTC
cdr3_aa: CASSKVWALQSYTF

clone_size: -
j_call: TRBJ2-3
v_call: TRBV29-1
d_call: -
cdr3_nt: TGCAGCGTTTCTCAAACGGGGACGGGGAATACGCAGTATTTT
cdr3_aa: CSVSQTGTGNTQYF

clone_size: -
j_call: TRBJ2-3
v_call: TRBV19
d_call: -
cdr3_nt: TGTGCCAGTAGTATCGGGGTATACAACACAGATACGCAGTATTTT
cdr3_aa: CASSIGVYNTDTQYF

clone_size: -
j_call: TRBJ1-4
v_call: TRBV3-1/TRBV3-2
d_call: -
cdr3_nt: TGTGCCAGCAGCCAATTTGAAGAAAAACTGTTTTTT
cdr3_aa: CASSQFEEKLFF

clone_size: -
j_call: TRBJ1-1
v_call: TRBV6-1
d_call: -
cdr3_nt: TGTGCCAGCAGTGAGATCGTCACTGAAGCTTTCTTT
cdr3_aa: CASSEIVTEAFF